This is a list of T cell receptor beta chains from one sample in a study of blood T cell repertoires in COVID-19. The method was immunoSEQ multiplex PCR; TCRdb's version includes in-frame clones alone and lacks a portion of them. The sample comprises some 100,000 clones, about nine tenths of which are singletons, and about 5% rests with the top ten. The specimen was peripheral blood. These receptors came from a man between 50 and 59 years old with acute or convalescent COVID-19. CDR3s include the opening cysteine and the closing phenylalanine or tryptophan. D genes are given only for firm matches. Some rows have no size entry. The others give once, few or many, or a class for an expanded clone.

J,V,D,size,DNA,CDR3
TRBJ2-1,TRBV7-9,TRBD2,NA,TGTGCCAGTACTAGCGGGCAGGGTTCTGAGCAGTTCTTC,CASTSGQGSEQFF
TRBJ1-2,TRBV4-1,NA,NA,TGCGCCAGCAGCCAAGTTACAGGATCTAACTATGGCTACACCTTC,CASSQVTGSNYGYTF
TRBJ1-5,TRBV5-1,TRBD1,NA,TGCGCCAGCAGCCCAGAACCGGGACAGATATACAATCAGCCCCAGCATTTT,CASSPEPGQIYNQPQHF
TRBJ1-2,TRBV7-8,NA,once,TGTGCCAGCAGCTTAGACCCCGGGACAAAGGGGGGCTACACCTTC,CASSLDPGTKGGYTF
TRBJ2-1,TRBV5-1,NA,NA,TGCGCCAGCAGCTTGGGGTCGGGAAAGAATGAGCAGTTCTTC,CASSLGSGKNEQFF
TRBJ2-2,TRBV27,TRBD2,NA,TGTGCCAGCAGTTTAAAGGGACTAGCAGAAGTAGCGAACACCGGGGAGCTGTTTTTT,CASSLKGLAEVANTGELFF
TRBJ1-5,TRBV2,NA,NA,TGTGCCAGCAGTGAACAGGGCAGGGCGGGAGGACAGCCCCAGCATTTT,CASSEQGRAGGQPQHF
TRBJ1-2,TRBV21-1,NA,NA,TGTGCCAGCAGCAAAAAAAGGGACAGGGGGCTTGGCTACACCTTC,CASSKKRDRGLGYTF
TRBJ1-3,TRBV18,NA,NA,TGTGCCAGCTCACCCCAAAGCGGAATAGGAACTATATATTTT,CASSPQSGIGTIYF
TRBJ1-4,TRBV25-1,NA,once,TGTGCCAGCAGTGAATATCGAGGAGGGGTAGTAGAAAAACTGTTTTTT,CASSEYRGGVVEKLFF
TRBJ2-2,TRBV7-6,NA,NA,TGTGCCAGCAGCTTAGAGGCTAGCAGAGACACCGGGGAGCTGTTTTTT,CASSLEASRDTGELFF
TRBJ2-2,TRBV30,TRBD2,NA,TGTGCCTGGAGTTCGCTAGCGGGAGGGAACACCGGGGAGCTGTTTTTT,CAWSSLAGGNTGELFF
TRBJ2-7,TRBV7-9,TRBD1,NA,TGTGCCAGCAGCTCCCACAGGGGGCGAGTGCTCGAGCAGTACTTC,CASSSHRGRVLEQYF
TRBJ1-4,TRBV5-6,TRBD1,NA,TGTGCCAGCAGCGGGGGACAGGGATGGCTCCACGAAAAACTGTTTTTT,CASSGGQGWLHEKLFF
TRBJ1-5,TRBV6-2/TRBV6-3,TRBD1,NA,TGTGCCAGCAGTTACGGGGGACAGGGCTTCGGGAATCAGCCCCAGCATTTT,CASSYGGQGFGNQPQHF
TRBJ2-1,TRBV9,NA,few,TGTGCCAGCAGCGTAGGCCCGGTCTCCTACAATGAGCAGTTCTTC,CASSVGPVSYNEQFF
TRBJ1-5,TRBV4-1,NA,NA,TGCGCCAGCAGCCAAGAGGGGACTGACGATCAGCCCCAGCATTTT,CASSQEGTDDQPQHF
TRBJ2-5,TRBV5-1,NA,NA,TGCGCCAGCAGCCCGGGACACATAGGAGAGACCCAGTACTTC,CASSPGHIGETQYF
TRBJ2-7,TRBV27,TRBD2,once,TGTGCCAGCAGGAAATACCAGGGACTAGCGGGAGTCTACGAGCAGTACTTC,CASRKYQGLAGVYEQYF
TRBJ1-1,TRBV5-1,TRBD1,once,TGCGCCAGCAGCTTGGATCCCGGGACAGGGAGCACTGAAGCTTTCTTT,CASSLDPGTGSTEAFF
TRBJ1-1,TRBV30,NA,NA,TGTATGATGGCGGCAGCCATAAACACTGAAGCTTTCTTT,CMMAAAINTEAFF
TRBJ1-5,TRBV18,TRBD1,NA,TGTGCCAGCTCACCTTTGGCGGGACAGAGCAATCAGCCCCAGCATTTT,CASSPLAGQSNQPQHF
TRBJ2-5,TRBV19,NA,NA,TGTGCCAGTAGTATTCGGGGTAAAGAGACCCAGTACTTC,CASSIRGKETQYF
TRBJ2-7,TRBV6-1,NA,NA,TGTGCCAGCAGTGAAAGGGGCATGCCCTCCTACGAGCAGTACTTC,CASSERGMPSYEQYF
TRBJ1-1,TRBV10-3,NA,once,TGTGCCATCGGGACAAACCCGAACACTGAAGCTTTCTTT,CAIGTNPNTEAFF
TRBJ1-1,TRBV3-1/TRBV3-2,NA,NA,TGTGCCAGCAGCCCCCTGACAGACATGAACACTGAAGCTTTCTTT,CASSPLTDMNTEAFF
TRBJ2-3,TRBV27,TRBD1,NA,TGTGCCAGCAGTTTATTTATACCAGGGGGCGGTGCAGATACGCAGTATTTT,CASSLFIPGGGADTQYF
TRBJ1-1,TRBV4-2,TRBD1,NA,TGTGCCAGCAGCCCAATACAGGGGGATGAAGCTTTCTTT,CASSPIQGDEAFF
TRBJ2-5,TRBV6-5,TRBD2,NA,TGTGCCAGCAACAATGGGGGGGGAGGCGAGACCCAGTACTTC,CASNNGGGGETQYF
TRBJ2-3,TRBV19,NA,NA,TGTGCCAGTAGTATAGCGGGCGGGATTTACACAGATACGCAGTATTTT,CASSIAGGIYTDTQYF
TRBJ2-7,TRBV18,TRBD2,NA,TGTGCCAGCTCACCACGACTAGCGGGTGAGGGCGAGCAGTACTTC,CASSPRLAGEGEQYF
TRBJ2-7,TRBV3-1/TRBV3-2,NA,NA,TGTGCCAGCAGCCAAGATCGCGCGTTCGAGCAGTACTTC,CASSQDRAFEQYF
TRBJ2-2,TRBV7-7,NA,NA,TGTGCCAGCCGCGGAATTCGGGGGAATGGGGTCGGGGAGCTGTTTTTT,CASRGIRGNGVGELFF
TRBJ2-1,TRBV6-5,TRBD2,NA,TGTGCCAGCAGTTACCCGTTAGCGGGAGACAATGAGCAGTTCTTC,CASSYPLAGDNEQFF
TRBJ1-3,TRBV10-3,TRBD1,NA,TGTGCCATCAGCTCCGCACAGGGGGCTATAGGCCGTGGAAACACCATATATTTT,CAISSAQGAIGRGNTIYF
TRBJ1-6,TRBV7-9,NA,NA,TGTGCCAGCAGCTTAGAGGGGGATAATTCACCCCTCCACTTT,CASSLEGDNSPLHF
TRBJ2-7,TRBV18,NA,NA,TGTGCCAGCTCACCGGTCGGCGGCCCATCGCGGCGGCAGTACTTC,CASSPVGGPSRRQYF
TRBJ2-7,TRBV6-2/TRBV6-3,TRBD2,few,TGTGCCAGCAGCCTGACTAGCGGGAGCACCTACGAGCAGTACTTC,CASSLTSGSTYEQYF
TRBJ1-6,TRBV11-3,NA,NA,TGTGCCAGCAGCAAAACAGTAACCAATTCACCCCTCCACTTT,CASSKTVTNSPLHF
TRBJ2-5,TRBV19,TRBD2,NA,TGTGCCAGTAGTACATTTTTTATAGCGGGAGGGCAAGAGACCCAGTACTTC,CASSTFFIAGGQETQYF
TRBJ2-7,TRBV6-5,TRBD1,NA,TGTGCCAGCAGTTACCGGGACAGGGGCACCTACGAGCAGTACTTC,CASSYRDRGTYEQYF
TRBJ2-7,TRBV7-6,TRBD2,NA,TGTGCCAGCAGCTTAGAAGTACTAGCGGGAGTCGAGCAGTACTTC,CASSLEVLAGVEQYF
TRBJ2-5,TRBV19,TRBD2,NA,TGTGCCAGTAGTATAAGTGCTAGCGGGCTGGGGGAGACCCAGTACTTC,CASSISASGLGETQYF
TRBJ2-7,TRBV5-1,NA,NA,TGCGCCAGCAGCTTGAGAGTTGGGGAGATTCCCAACGAGCAGTACTTC,CASSLRVGEIPNEQYF
TRBJ1-1,TRBV29-1,TRBD1,NA,TGCAGCGTCGATGGCGGACAGGCTTTGAACACTGAAGCTTTCTTT,CSVDGGQALNTEAFF
TRBJ1-1,TRBV7-8,NA,NA,TGTGCCAGCAGCTCGGGGGGTAGCGAAGCTTTCTTT,CASSSGGSEAFF
TRBJ1-6,TRBV12-5,NA,NA,TGTGCTAGTGGTTTGGTAGGAGGGTTGGGATCACCCCTCCACTTT,CASGLVGGLGSPLHF
TRBJ2-7,TRBV2,TRBD2,NA,TGTGCCAGCAGACGTTCCGGGACTAGCGGGACCGCCTACGAGCAGTACTTC,CASRRSGTSGTAYEQYF